The 10 T cell receptor beta chains presented below share a single source sample, sequenced in a study of T-cell reconstitution after alpha-beta-depleted transplantation in children. Unique molecular identifiers were used to barcode this TCRbeta library. TCRdb re-called the PCR reads with MiXCR, one entry per CDR3 protein. The sample has around 370,000 distinct CDR3 sequences; 10% are singletons. The source was PBMCs from the stem cell graft donor, collected from the stem cell graft. These receptor sequences come from a human donor who donated a stem cell graft to a child with acute lymphoblastic leukemia.

This clonotype occurred a few times. V is TRBV9 and J is TRBJ2-1; tentatively, D is TRBD1 (6 bases). From germline, CDR1 is SGDLS and CDR2 YYNGEE. The CDR3 spans 19 residues. Trimming removed 0 bases at V and 0 bases at J, with 19 bases between. The chain's CDR3 is CASSVGRDRLPISYNEQFF. For the CDR3, the DNA is TGTGCCAGCAGCGTAGGGCGAGACAGGTTACCAATCTCCTACAATGAGCAGTTCTTC.

The J gene is TRBJ2-7, the V gene TRBV9; TRBD2 aligns across 10 bases. Looked up from germline, CDR1 is SGDLS and CDR2 is YYNGEE. V lost 4 bases, J lost 2 bases, and 12 bases stayed unmatched. This CDR3 has 17 amino acids. This CDR3 reads CASSPRSLAGATYEQYF. DNA for the CDR3: TGTGCCAGCAGCCCTCGTTCCCTAGCGGGGGCTACCTACGAGCAGTACTTC.

DNA of the CDR3: TGCGCCAGCAGCTTGGATCCTACTGAAAACATTCAGTACTTC. Its translation: CASSLDPTENIQYF. V is TRBV5-1 and J is TRBJ2-4; no firm D call. V was clipped by 0 bases and J by 5 bases, with 9 bases between them. This CDR3 comprises 14 residues. Looked up from germline, CDR1 is SGHRS and CDR2 is YFSETQ.

This clonotype was picked up a small number of times. Sequence at one end of the junction differs from germline and may be a read error. The gene calls are TRBV7-7 and TRBJ2-7; D is uncertain. The CDR3 runs to 13 residues. Germline V lookup: CDR1 SSHAT, CDR2 FNYEAQ (reference sequence). DNA for the CDR3: TGTGCTAGCAGCTCATTTCGCGGAAACGAGCAGTACTTC. This translates into CASSSFRGNEQYF.

In its sample, this clonotype was seen a few times. The chain joins TRBV5-1 to TRBJ2-2, with D uncertain. The CDR3 covers 14 residues. V lost 0 bases and J lost 1, with 4 bases in between. Germline-derived CDR1 and CDR2 are SGHRS and YFSETQ. The CDR3 protein is CASSLVVNTGELFF. DNA for the CDR3: TGCGCCAGCAGCTTGGTGGTGAACACCGGGGAGCTGTTTTTT.

The gene calls are TRBV7-2 and TRBJ2-6; D gene uncertain. CDR1 SGHTA and CDR2 FQGNSA come from the germline V gene. The CDR3 is made up of 17 amino acids. V was pared by 3 bases and J by 1 base, with 13 bases between. The CDR3 reads CASSFYISLSGANVLTF. Here the CDR3 DNA reads TGTGCCAGCAGCTTTTATATCTCTTTATCTGGGGCCAACGTCCTGACTTTC.

This clonotype was seen a few times. The chain combines TRBV25-1 with TRBJ2-5; 9 bases map to TRBD2. Looked up from germline, CDR1 is MGHDK and CDR2 is SYGVNS. Trimming at V came to 0 bases and at J to 1 base, leaving 6 bases not matched to a gene. CDR3 length: 17 residues. Here the CDR3 DNA reads TGTGCCAGCAGTGAATACGCGGCTAGCGGGGCCCAAGAGACCCAGTACTTC. As protein: CASSEYAASGAQETQYF.

This chain joins TRBV2 and TRBJ2-3; D is unresolved. V gave up 6 bases and J gave up 2 bases, with 18 bases separating them. The CDR3 consists of 16 residues. Germline V gives CDR1 SNHLY, CDR2 FYNNEI. The CDR3 coding sequence is TGTGCCAGCAGGGACGCCGTGACTCCTATCACAGATACGCAGTATTTT. Translating gives CASRDAVTPITDTQYF.

Notes on this clonotype: Sequence at one end of the junction differs from germline and may be a read error. The V and J genes are TRBV3-1 and TRBJ2-1; 8 bases align to TRBD1. CDR3 length: 14 residues. From germline, CDR1 is LGHDT and CDR2 YNNKEL (reference sequence). CDR3 in DNA: TGTGCCCGCAGCCAAGGGACAGGATACAATGAGCAGTTCTTC. This codes for CARSQGTGYNEQFF.

The V and J genes are TRBV12-3 or TRBV12-4 and TRBJ2-5; a possible D gene is TRBD2 (6 bases). This CDR3 comprises 15 residues. Between the trimmed V and J ends, which lost 6 bases and 1 base, there was a span of 15 bases. The CDR3, as DNA: TGTGCCAGCAGGCCGAGTAGCGGCCTCCAAGAGACCCAGTACTTC. Protein sequence: CASRPSSGLQETQYF.